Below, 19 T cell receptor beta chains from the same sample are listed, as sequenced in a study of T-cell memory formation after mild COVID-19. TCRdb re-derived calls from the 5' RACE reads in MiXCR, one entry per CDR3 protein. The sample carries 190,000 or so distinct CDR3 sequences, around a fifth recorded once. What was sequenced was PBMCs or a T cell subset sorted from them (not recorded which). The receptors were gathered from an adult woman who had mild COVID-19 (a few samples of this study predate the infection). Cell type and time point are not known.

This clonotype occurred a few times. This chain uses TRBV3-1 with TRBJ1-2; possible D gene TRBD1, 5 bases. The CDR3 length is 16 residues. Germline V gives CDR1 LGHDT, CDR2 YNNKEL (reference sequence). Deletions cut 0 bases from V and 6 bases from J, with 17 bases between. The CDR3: CASSQERVGRVDGYTF. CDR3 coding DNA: TGTGCCAGCAGCCAAGAAAGAGTTGGCAGGGTGGATGGCTACACCTTC.

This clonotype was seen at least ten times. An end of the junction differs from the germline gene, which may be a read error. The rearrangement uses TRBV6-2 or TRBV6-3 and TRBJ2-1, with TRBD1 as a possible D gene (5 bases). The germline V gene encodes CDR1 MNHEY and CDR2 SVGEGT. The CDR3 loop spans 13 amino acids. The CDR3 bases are TGTGCCACCAGTTGGACAAACTACAATGAGCAGTTCTTC. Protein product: CATSWTNYNEQFF.

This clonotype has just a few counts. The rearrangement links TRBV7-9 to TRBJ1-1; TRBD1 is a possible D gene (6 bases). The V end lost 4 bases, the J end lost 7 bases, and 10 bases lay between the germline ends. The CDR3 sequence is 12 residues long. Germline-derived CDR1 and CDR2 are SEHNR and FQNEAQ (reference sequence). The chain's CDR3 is CASSSRTVEAFF. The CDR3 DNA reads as TGTGCCAGCAGCTCCCGGACAGTTGAAGCTTTCTTT.

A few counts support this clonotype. The CDR3 DNA reads as TGCGCCAGCAGCCCACCCGGGACGTACAATGAGCAGTTCTTC. Translated: CASSPPGTYNEQFF. V and J are TRBV4-1 and TRBJ2-1; D assignment may be TRBD1 or TRBD2 (5 bases each). The V and J ends lost 4 bases and 4 bases respectively, with 11 bases between them. Germline V gene data show CDR1 as MGHRA and CDR2 as YSYEKL. The CDR3 has 14 residues.

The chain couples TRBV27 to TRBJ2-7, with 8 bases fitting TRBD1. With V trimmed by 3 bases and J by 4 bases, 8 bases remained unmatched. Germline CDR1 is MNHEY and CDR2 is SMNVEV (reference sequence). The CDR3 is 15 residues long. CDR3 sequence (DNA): TGTGCCAGCAGTTTGAGCCAGGGGGCTGGGTACGAGCAGTACTTC. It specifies CASSLSQGAGYEQYF.

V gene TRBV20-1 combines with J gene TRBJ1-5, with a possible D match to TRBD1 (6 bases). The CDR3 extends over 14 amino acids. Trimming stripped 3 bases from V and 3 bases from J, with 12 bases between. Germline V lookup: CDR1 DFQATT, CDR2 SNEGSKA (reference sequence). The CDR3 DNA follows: TGCAGTGCTAGCAATACAGGGCCCAATCAGCCCCAGCATTTT. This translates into CSASNTGPNQPQHF.

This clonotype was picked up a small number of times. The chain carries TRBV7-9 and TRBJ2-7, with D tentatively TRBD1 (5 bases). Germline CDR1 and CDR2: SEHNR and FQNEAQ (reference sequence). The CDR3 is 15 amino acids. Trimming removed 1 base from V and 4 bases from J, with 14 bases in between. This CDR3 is CASSLEHRSVYEQYF. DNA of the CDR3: TGTGCCAGCAGCTTAGAGCACAGGTCGGTGTACGAGCAGTACTTC. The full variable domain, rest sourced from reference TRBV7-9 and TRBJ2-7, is DTGVSQNPRHKITKRGQNVTFRCDPISEHNRLYWYRQTLGQGPEFLTYFQNEAQLEKSRLLSDRFSAERPKGSFSTLEIQRTEQGDSAMYLCASSLEHRSVYEQYFGPGTRLTVT.

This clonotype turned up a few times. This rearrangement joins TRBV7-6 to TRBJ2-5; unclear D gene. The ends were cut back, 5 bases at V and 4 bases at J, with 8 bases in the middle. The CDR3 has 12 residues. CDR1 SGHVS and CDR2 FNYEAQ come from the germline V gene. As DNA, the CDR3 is TGTGCCAGCAGCCAAGCCCGAGAGACCCAGTACTTC. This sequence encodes CASSQARETQYF.

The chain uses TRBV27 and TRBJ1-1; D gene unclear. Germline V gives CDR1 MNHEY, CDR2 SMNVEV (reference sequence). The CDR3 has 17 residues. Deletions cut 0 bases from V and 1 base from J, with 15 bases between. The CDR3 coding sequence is TGTGCCAGCAGTTTATCTTGGCAGGCCCTCACGAACACTGAAGCTTTCTTT. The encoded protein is CASSLSWQALTNTEAFF.

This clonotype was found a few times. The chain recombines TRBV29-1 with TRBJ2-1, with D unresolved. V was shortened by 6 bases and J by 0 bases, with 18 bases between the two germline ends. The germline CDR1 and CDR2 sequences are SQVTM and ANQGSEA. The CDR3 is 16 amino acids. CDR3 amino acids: CSVGWAFQSSYNEQFF. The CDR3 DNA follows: TGCAGCGTCGGGTGGGCTTTCCAAAGCTCCTACAATGAGCAGTTCTTC.

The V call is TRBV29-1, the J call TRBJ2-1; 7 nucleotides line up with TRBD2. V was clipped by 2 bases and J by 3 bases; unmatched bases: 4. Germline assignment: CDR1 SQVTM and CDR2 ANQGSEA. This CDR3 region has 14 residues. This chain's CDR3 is CSVERGGSYNEQFF. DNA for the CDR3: TGCAGCGTTGAACGGGGCGGGAGCTACAATGAGCAGTTCTTC.

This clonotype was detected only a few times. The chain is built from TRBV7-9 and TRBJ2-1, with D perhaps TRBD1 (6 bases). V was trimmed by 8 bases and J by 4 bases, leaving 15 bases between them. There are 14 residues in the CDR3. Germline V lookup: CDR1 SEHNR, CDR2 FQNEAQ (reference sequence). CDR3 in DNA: TGTGCCAGCGTTGCAGGGGCGAATTACAATGAGCAGTTCTTC. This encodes CASVAGANYNEQFF.

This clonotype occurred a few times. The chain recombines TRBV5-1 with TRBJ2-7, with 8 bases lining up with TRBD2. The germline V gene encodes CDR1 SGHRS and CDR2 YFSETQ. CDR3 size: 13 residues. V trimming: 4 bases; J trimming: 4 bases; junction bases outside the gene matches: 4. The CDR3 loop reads CASSITSGYEQYF. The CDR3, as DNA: TGCGCCAGCAGCATTACTAGCGGATACGAGCAGTACTTC.

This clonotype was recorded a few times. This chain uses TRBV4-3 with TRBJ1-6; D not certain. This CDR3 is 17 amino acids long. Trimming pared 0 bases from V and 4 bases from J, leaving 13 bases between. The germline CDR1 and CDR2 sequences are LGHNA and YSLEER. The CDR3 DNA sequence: TGCGCCAGCAGCCAAGATAGGAGCCTGGGGTATAATTCACCCCTCCACTTT. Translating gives CASSQDRSLGYNSPLHF.

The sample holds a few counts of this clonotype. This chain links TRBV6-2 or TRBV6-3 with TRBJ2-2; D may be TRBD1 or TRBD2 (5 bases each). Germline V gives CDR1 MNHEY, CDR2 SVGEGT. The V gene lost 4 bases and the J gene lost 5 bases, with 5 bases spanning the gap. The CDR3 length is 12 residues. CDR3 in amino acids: CASSWGTGELFF. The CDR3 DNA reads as TGTGCCAGCAGTTGGGGGACCGGGGAGCTGTTTTTT.

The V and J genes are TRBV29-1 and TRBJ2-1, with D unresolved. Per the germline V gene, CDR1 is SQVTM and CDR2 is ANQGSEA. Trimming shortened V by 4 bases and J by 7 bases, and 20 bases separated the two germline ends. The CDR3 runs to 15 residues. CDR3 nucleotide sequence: TGCAGCGTTGGATCGTTCGATCTTAGGGAAAATGAGCAGTTCTTC. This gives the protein CSVGSFDLRENEQFF.

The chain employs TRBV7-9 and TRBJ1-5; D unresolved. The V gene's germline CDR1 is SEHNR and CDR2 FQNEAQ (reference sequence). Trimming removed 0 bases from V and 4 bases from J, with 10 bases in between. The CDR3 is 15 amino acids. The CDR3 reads CASSLAIGSNQPQHF. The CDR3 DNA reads TGTGCCAGCAGCTTAGCGATAGGGTCGAATCAGCCCCAGCATTTT.

Written as DNA, the CDR3 is TGTGCCACCAGCAGAGAGCGGCTCGGACAGGGAGGTTGGAATCAGCCCCAGCATTTT. It is translated as CATSRERLGQGGWNQPQHF. The V and J genes are TRBV15 and TRBJ1-5; 8 positions agree with TRBD1. The junction had 14 bases not matched to a gene; V was cut back by 0 bases and J by 4 bases. Germline CDR1 and CDR2: LNHNV and YYDKDF (reference sequence). The CDR3 runs 19 residues. The variable domain in full, completed from reference TRBV15 and TRBJ1-5, reads DAMVIQNPRYQVTQFGKPVTLSCSQTLNHNVMYWYQQKSSQAPKLLFHYYDKDFNNEADTPDNFQSRRPNTSFCFLDIRSPGLGDTAMYLCATSRERLGQGGWNQPQHFGDGTRLSIL.

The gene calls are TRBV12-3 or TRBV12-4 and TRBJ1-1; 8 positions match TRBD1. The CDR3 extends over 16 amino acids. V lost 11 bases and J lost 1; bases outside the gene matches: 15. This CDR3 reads CAVPTPDRARNTEAFF. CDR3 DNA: TGTGCCGTACCTACCCCGGACAGGGCGAGGAACACTGAAGCTTTCTTT.